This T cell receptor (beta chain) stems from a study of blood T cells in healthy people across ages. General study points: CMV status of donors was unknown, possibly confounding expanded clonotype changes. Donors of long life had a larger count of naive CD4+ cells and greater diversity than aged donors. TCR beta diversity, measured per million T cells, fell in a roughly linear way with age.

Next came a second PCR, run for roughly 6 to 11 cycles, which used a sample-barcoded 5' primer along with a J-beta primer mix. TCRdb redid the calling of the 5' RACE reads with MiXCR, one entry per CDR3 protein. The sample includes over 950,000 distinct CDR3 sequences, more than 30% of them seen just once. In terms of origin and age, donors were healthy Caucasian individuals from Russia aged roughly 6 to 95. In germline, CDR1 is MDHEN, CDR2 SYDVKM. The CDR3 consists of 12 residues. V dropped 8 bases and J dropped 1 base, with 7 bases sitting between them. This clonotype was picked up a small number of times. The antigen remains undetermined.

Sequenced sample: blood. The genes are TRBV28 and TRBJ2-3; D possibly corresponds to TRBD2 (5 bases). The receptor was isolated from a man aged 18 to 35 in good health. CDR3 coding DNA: TGTGCCAGCCCAGCGGGCACAGATACGCAGTATTTT. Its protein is CASPAGTDTQYF.